Below, one T cell receptor beta chain is given with its context. These data belong to a study of human T cells and chemical hapten exposure. Study at large: Affected patients, primarily female, had alopecia areata, totalis or universalis. Across samples, TCR yields varied, mostly owing to small differences in pooled library volumes.

TCRdb re-called the RACE reads with MiXCR, one entry per CDR3 protein. The profile covers around 350,000 distinct CDR3 sequences, with around 5% appearing a single time and about 8.7% taken by the ten largest. The V gene lost 2 bases and the J gene lost 8 bases, with 15 bases spanning the gap. CDR1 is MNHEY and CDR2 is SMNVEV in the germline V gene (reference sequence). The CDR3 spans 14 residues. Time point in this sample: pre-sensitization, week 0. Treatment indicated: therapeutic diphenylcyclopropenone sensitization with weekly scalp DPC. The specimen was whole blood, collected in connection with sensitization to the hapten diphenylcyclopropenone (DPC). The genes are TRBV27 and TRBJ1-2; D is possibly TRBD1 (6 bases). The sequence was obtained from a woman aged 18 to 35 with alopecia areata. Some clones in this sample may be carry-over from other donors' samples. The CDR3 sequence: CASSLGQGRLGYTF. The DNA of the CDR3 is TGTGCCAGCAGTTTAGGGCAGGGGAGGTTGGGCTACACCTTC.